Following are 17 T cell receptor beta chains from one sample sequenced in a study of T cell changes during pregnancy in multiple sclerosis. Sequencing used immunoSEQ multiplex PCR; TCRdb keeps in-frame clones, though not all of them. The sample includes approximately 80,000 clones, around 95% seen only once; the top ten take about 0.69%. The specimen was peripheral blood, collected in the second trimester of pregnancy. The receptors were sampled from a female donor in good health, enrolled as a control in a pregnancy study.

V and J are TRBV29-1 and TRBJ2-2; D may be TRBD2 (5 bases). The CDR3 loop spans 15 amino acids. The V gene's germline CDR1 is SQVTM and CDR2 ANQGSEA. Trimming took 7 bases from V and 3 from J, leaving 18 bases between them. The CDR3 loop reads CSAKAGVGDTGELFF. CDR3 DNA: TGCAGCGCAAAGGCCGGGGTTGGAGACACCGGGGAGCTGTTTTTT.

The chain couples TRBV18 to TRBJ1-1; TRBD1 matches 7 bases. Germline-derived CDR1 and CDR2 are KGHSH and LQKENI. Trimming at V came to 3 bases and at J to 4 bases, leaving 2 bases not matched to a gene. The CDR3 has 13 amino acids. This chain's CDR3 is CASSPWDSTEAFF. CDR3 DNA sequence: TGTGCCAGCTCACCTTGGGACAGCACTGAAGCTTTCTTT. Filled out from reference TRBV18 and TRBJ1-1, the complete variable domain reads NAGVMQNPRHLVRRRGQEARLRCSPMKGHSHVYWYRQLPEEGLKFMVYLQKENIIDESGMPKERFSAEFPKEGPSILRIQQVVRGDSAAYFCASSPWDSTEAFFGQGTRLTVV.

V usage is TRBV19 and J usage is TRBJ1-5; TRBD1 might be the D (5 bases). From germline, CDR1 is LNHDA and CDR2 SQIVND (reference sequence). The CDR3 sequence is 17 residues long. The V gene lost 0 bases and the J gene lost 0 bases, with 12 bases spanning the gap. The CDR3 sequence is CASSIDTGHSSNQPQHF. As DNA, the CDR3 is TGTGCCAGTAGTATAGACACCGGACACTCTAGCAATCAGCCCCAGCATTTT.

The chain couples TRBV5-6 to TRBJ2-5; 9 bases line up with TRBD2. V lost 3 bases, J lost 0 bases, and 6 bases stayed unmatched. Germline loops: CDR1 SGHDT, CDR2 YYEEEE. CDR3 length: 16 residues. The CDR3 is CASSYRLAEHQETQYF. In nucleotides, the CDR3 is TGTGCCAGCAGCTATCGACTAGCGGAACACCAAGAGACCCAGTACTTC.

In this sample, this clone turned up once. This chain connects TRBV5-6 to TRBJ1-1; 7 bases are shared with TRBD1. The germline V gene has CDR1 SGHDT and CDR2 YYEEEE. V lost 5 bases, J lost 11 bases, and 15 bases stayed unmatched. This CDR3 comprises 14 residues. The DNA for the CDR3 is TGTGCCAGCAGGCACCGGGACAGTGTAGGTGGGGCTTTCTTT. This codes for CASRHRDSVGGAFF.

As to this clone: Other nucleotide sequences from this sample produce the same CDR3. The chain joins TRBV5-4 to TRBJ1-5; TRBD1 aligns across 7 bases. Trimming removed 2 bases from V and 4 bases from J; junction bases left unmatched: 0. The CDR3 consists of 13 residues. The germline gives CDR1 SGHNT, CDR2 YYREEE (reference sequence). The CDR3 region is CASSLQGNQPQHF. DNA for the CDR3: TGTGCCAGCAGCTTACAGGGGAATCAGCCCCAGCATTTT.

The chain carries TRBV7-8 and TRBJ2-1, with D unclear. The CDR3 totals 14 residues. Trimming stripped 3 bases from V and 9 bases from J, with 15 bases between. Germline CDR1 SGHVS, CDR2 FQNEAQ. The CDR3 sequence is CASSLSARRAEQFF. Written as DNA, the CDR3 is TGTGCCAGCAGCTTGTCGGCTAGAAGAGCTGAGCAGTTCTTC.

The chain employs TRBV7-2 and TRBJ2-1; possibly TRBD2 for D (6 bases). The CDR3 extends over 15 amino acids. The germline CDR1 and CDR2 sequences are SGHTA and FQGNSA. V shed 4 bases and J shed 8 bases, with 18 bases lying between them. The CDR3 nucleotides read TGTGCCAGCAGCTCCCCCGGGACTCCCGAGGATGAGCAGTTCTTC. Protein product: CASSSPGTPEDEQFF.

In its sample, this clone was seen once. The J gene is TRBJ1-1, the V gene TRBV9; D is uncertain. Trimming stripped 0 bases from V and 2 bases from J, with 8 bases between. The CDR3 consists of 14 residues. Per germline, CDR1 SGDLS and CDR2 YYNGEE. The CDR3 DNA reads TGTGCCAGCAGCGTAGTTCCAGTTAACACTGAAGCTTTCTTT. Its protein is CASSVVPVNTEAFF.

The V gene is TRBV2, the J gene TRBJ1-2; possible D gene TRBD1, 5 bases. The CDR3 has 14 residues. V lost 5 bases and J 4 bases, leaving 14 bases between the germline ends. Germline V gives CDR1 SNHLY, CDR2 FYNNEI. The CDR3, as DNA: TGTGCCAGCAGTCCAGACCGGACATTCTATGGCTACACCTTC. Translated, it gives CASSPDRTFYGYTF.

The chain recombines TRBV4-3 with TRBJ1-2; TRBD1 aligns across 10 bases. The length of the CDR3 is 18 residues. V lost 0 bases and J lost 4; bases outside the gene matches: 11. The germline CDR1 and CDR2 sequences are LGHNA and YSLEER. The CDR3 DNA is TGCGCCAGCAGCCAAGAACGGGACAGGGGAAGAAGGAGCTATGGCTACACCTTC. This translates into CASSQERDRGRRSYGYTF.

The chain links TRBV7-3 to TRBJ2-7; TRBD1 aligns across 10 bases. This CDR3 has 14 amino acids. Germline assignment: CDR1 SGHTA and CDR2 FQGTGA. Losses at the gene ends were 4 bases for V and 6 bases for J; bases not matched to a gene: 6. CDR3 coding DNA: TGTGCCAGCAGCTCGGAGACAGGGGGCGGCGAGCAGTACTTC. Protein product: CASSSETGGGEQYF.

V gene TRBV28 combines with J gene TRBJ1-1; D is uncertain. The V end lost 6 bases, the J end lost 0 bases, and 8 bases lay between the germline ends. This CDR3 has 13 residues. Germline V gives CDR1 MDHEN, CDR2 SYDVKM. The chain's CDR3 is CASSLRVNTEAFF. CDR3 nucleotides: TGTGCCAGCAGCTTACGAGTGAACACTGAAGCTTTCTTT.

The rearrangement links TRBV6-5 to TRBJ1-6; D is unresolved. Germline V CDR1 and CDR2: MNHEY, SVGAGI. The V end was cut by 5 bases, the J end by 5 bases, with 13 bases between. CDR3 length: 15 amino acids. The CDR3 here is CASSLPGGNNSPLHF. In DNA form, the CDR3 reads TGTGCCAGCAGTCTTCCCGGAGGAAATAATTCACCCCTCCACTTT.

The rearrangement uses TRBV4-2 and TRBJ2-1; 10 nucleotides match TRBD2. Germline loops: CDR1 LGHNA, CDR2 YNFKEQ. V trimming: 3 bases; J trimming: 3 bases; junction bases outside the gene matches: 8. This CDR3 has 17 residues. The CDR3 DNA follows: TGTGCCAGCAGCCATTCATTAGCGGGGGGCATCTACAATGAGCAGTTCTTC. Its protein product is CASSHSLAGGIYNEQFF.

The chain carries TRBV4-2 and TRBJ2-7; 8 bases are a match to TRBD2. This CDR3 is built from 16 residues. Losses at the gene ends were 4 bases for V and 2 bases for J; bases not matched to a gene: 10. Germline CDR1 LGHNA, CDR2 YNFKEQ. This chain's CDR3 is CASSRLRGAVTYEQYF. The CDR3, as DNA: TGTGCCAGCAGCCGGCTGCGGGGGGCGGTTACCTACGAGCAGTACTTC.

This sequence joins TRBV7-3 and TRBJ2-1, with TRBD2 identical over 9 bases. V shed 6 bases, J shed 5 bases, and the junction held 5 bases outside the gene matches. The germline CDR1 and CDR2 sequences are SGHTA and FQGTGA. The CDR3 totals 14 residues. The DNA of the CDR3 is TGTGCCAGCAGTTATGGGACTAGCCACAATGAGCAGTTCTTC. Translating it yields CASSYGTSHNEQFF.